What follows describes a single T cell receptor beta chain. The antigen is undetermined. These data come from a study of T cells in Graves' hyperthyroidism and ophthalmopathy. Amplification of TCR beta CDR3 regions used RNA as the template. First-round RT-PCR of the TCR CDR3 relied on the HTBI primer set. TCRdb re-called the multiplex PCR reads through MiXCR, storing one row per CDR3 protein. Found here are some 250,000 distinct CDR3 sequences, approximately 14% of them singletons; the top ten hold over 30%. Study outcomes and limitations: Blood shared most expanded thyroid clonotypes above 0.001.

Trimming cost V 3 bases and J 4 bases; bases outside gene matches: 14. The CDR3 runs to 20 residues. Germline CDR1 MDHEN, CDR2 SYDVKM. Together with thyroid ultrasound, orbital computed tomography, serum thyroxine and TRAb, clinical symptoms were used for diagnoses. The TCR originated in a woman aged 45-60 years with Graves' hyperthyroidism that later progressed to Graves' ophthalmopathy. The genes are TRBV28 and TRBJ2-3; TRBD2 matches at 15 bases. Sequenced: blood. The CDR3 sequence is CASSFPITGTSGRWADTQYF. CDR3 DNA sequence: TGTGCCAGCAGTTTCCCCATCACCGGGACTAGCGGGAGGTGGGCAGATACGCAGTATTTT.